What follows are 7 T cell receptor beta chains derived from one specimen sequenced in a study of blood T cell repertoires in COVID-19. Here immunoSEQ multiplex PCR was the method, and the copy in TCRdb shows in-frame clones only, minus some. The sample lists some 48,000 clones, under 90% occurring once. Sequenced input: peripheral blood. The receptors here all came from a woman aged 55-70 years with acute or convalescent COVID-19.

The gene calls are TRBV5-5 and TRBJ2-2; D remains unclear. Trimming removed 0 bases from V and 6 bases from J, with 15 bases in between. Germline assignment: CDR1 SGHKS and CDR2 YYEKEE (reference sequence). The CDR3 runs 16 residues. Here the CDR3 DNA reads TGTGCCAGCAGCTTGGTTCCGGGTTTGGAAGCCGGGGAGCTGTTTTTT. Protein sequence: CASSLVPGLEAGELFF.

The J gene is TRBJ1-5, the V gene TRBV19, with D possibly TRBD1 on 6 matching bases. V lost 7 bases and J 0 bases, leaving 13 bases between the germline ends. The length of the CDR3 is 15 residues. Germline-derived CDR1 and CDR2 are LNHDA and SQIVND (reference sequence). The CDR3 nucleotides are TGTGCCAGTAAGGGCAGGGGTTATAGCAATCAGCCCCAGCATTTT. Protein sequence: CASKGRGYSNQPQHF.

The gene calls are TRBV6-1 and TRBJ2-3, with D perhaps TRBD2 (6 bases). Trimming left V 3 bases short and J 5 bases short, with 15 bases between. The V gene's germline CDR1 is MNHNS and CDR2 SASEGT. CDR3 length: 15 residues. The chain's CDR3 is CASSERLGVIDTQYF. The CDR3 coding sequence is TGTGCCAGCAGTGAGCGACTAGGAGTGATAGATACGCAGTATTTT.

V gene TRBV6-5 combines with J gene TRBJ1-5; perhaps TRBD1 as D (6 bases). CDR1 is MNHEY, CDR2 SVGAGI, per germline. The CDR3 is 15 residues long. V was pared by 4 bases and J by 4 bases, with 14 bases between. The CDR3: CASSSDAGTNQPQHF. In nucleotides, the CDR3 is TGTGCCAGCAGTTCCGACGCCGGGACAAATCAGCCCCAGCATTTT.

This clone was observed a handful of times. The chain carries TRBV9 and TRBJ2-1, with TRBD2 identical over 12 bases. CDR3 length: 15 residues. CDR1 is SGDLS and CDR2 is YYNGEE in the germline V gene. V was pared by 0 bases and J by 7 bases, with 2 bases of the junction left unmatched. CDR3 in DNA: TGTGCCAGCAGCGTAGATACTAGCGGGGGGAATGAGCAGTTCTTC. Its protein is CASSVDTSGGNEQFF.

This clone was recorded only once. V and J are TRBV5-4 and TRBJ1-1; 7 bases are a match to TRBD1. CDR1 is SGHNT, CDR2 YYREEE, per germline (reference sequence). Trimming cost V 5 bases and J 11 bases; bases outside gene matches: 12. The CDR3 has 13 residues. The CDR3 is CASSSGQNPWAFF. CDR3 nucleotide sequence: TGTGCCAGCAGTTCGGGACAGAACCCTTGGGCTTTCTTT. Full variable domain (remainder filled in from reference TRBV5-4 and TRBJ1-1): ETGVTQSPTHLIKTRGQQVTLRCSSQSGHNTVSWYQQALGQGPQFIFQYYREEENGRGNFPPRFSGLQFPNYSSELNVNALELDDSALYLCASSSGQNPWAFFGQGTRLTVV.

The rearrangement joins TRBV29-1 to TRBJ1-1, with D maybe TRBD1 (5 bases). The CDR3 is 17 amino acids. Per germline, CDR1 SQVTM and CDR2 ANQGSEA. Trimming took 4 bases from V and 0 from J, leaving 21 bases between them. CDR3 sequence: CSVGPTQGLSMNTEAFF. In DNA form, the CDR3 reads TGCAGCGTTGGCCCGACCCAGGGACTCTCCATGAACACTGAAGCTTTCTTT.